This T cell receptor beta chain was identified in a study of brain T cells in children with intractable seizures. Study outcomes and limitations: HCMV serostatus was not known, and viral specificity came from CDR3 similarity only. Clones missing pre-surgery may reflect undersampling of that blood sample.

Sequencing was limited to surgery cases with top T cell transcript signatures in brain tissue. Before surgery, patients took at least one anti-epileptic drug. With regard to this clone: Its antigen is unknown.

The germline CDR1 and CDR2 sequences are SGHKS and YYEKEE (reference sequence). With V trimmed by 3 bases and J by 0 bases, 6 bases remained unmatched. CDR3 length: 18 amino acids. Produced via immunoSEQ multiplex PCR; TCRdb's table is partial and in-frame only. Among 80,000 or so clones listed, about 92% were seen once. This chain links TRBV5-5 with TRBJ2-6, with 10 positions matching TRBD1. This material consisted of peripheral blood, taken at surgery. This receptor was obtained from a boy in the first two years of life with tuberous sclerosis and intractable seizures. CDR3 in amino acids: CASSSGTGALSGANVLTF. The CDR3 coding sequence is TGTGCCAGCAGCTCCGGGACAGGGGCTCTCTCTGGGGCCAACGTCCTGACTTTC.